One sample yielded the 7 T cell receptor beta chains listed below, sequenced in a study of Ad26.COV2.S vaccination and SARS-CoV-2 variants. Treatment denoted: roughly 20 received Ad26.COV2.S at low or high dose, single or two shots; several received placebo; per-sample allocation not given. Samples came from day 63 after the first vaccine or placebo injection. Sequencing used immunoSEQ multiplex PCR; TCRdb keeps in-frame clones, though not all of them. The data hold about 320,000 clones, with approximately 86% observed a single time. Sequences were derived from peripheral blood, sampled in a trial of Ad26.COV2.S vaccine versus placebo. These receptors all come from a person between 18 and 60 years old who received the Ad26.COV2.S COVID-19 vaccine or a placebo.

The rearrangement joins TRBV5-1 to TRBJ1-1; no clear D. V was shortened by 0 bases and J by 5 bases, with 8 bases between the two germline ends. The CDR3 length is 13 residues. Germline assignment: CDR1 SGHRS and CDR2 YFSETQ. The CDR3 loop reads CASSLAARTEAFF. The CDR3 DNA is TGCGCCAGCAGCTTGGCGGCGAGGACTGAAGCTTTCTTT. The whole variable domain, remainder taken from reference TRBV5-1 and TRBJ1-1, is KAGVTQTPRYLIKTRGQQVTLSCSPISGHRSVSWYQQTPGQGLQFLFEYFSETQRNKGNFPGRFSGRQFSNSRSEMNVSTLELGDSALYLCASSLAARTEAFFGQGTRLTVV.

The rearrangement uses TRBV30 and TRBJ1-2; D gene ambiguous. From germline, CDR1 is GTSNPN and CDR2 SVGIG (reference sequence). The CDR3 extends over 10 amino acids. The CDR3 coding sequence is TGTGCAGTTTTTAACTATGGCTACACCTTC. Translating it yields CAVFNYGYTF. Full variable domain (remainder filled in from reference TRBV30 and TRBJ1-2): SQTIHQWPATLVQPVGSPLSLECTVEGTSNPNLYWYRQAAGRGLQLLFYSVGIGQISSEVPQNLSASRPQDRQFILSSKKLLLSDSGFYLCAVFNYGYTFGSGTRLTVV.

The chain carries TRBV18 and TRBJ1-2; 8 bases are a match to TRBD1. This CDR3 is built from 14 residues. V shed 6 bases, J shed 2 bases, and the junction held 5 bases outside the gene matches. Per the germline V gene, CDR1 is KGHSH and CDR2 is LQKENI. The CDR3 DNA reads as TGTGCCAGCTCCCGGACAGGGACAAACTATGGCTACACCTTC. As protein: CASSRTGTNYGYTF.

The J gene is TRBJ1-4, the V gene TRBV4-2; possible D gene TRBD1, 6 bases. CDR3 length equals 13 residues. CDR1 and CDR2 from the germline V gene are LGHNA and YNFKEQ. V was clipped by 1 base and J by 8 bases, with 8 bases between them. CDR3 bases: TGTGCCAGCAGCCAAGTGGGGGCCGAAAAACTGTTTTTT. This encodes CASSQVGAEKLFF.

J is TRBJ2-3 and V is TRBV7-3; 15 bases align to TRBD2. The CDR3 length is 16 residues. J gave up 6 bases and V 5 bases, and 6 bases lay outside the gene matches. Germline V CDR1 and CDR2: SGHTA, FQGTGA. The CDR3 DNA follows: TGTGCCAGCAGCCACGGACTAGCGGGGGGGCTTGATACGCAGTATTTT. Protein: CASSHGLAGGLDTQYF.

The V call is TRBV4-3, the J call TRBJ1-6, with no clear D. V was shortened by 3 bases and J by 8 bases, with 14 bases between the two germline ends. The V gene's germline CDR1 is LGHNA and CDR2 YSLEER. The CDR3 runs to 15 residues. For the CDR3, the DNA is TGCGCCAGCAGCCAGAGCAGGATAATGGATTCACCCCTCCACTTT. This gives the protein CASSQSRIMDSPLHF.

CDR3 residues: CASSERGRGYTF. The CDR3 DNA is TGTGCCAGCAGTGAAAGGGGGAGAGGCTACACCTTC. This rearrangement joins TRBV2 to TRBJ1-2, with D tentatively TRBD1 (6 bases). Trimming shortened V by 2 bases and J by 8 bases, and 9 bases separated the two germline ends. The germline V gene has CDR1 SNHLY and CDR2 FYNNEI. This CDR3 has 12 amino acids. The complete variable domain, with remaining parts taken from reference TRBV2 and TRBJ1-2, reads EPEVTQTPSHQVTQMGQEVILRCVPISNHLYFYWYRQILGQKVEFLVSFYNNEISEKSEIFDDQFSVERPDGSNFTLKIRSTKLEDSAMYFCASSERGRGYTFGSGTRLTVV.